The rows below give T cell receptor beta chains drawn from one sample of a study of shared clonotypes between healthy human individuals. Only in-frame clones appear in the TCRdb table, and some are missing; sequencing was by immunoSEQ multiplex PCR. The sample shows hundreds of thousands of clones, 95% to 98% of them seen only once. Sequences were obtained from naive CD8+ T cells sorted from blood. The receptors shown here come from a man aged 25 to 45 in good health. CDR3s include the opening cysteine and the closing phenylalanine or tryptophan. D genes are given only for firm matches. Only part of the rows carry a size: once, few, many, or a class if the clone is expanded.

d_gene: .
abundance: .
j_gene: TRBJ1-1
v_gene: TRBV4-1
CDR3aa: CASSQGLVMNTEAFF
CDR3nt: TGCGCCAGCAGCCAAGGTCTGGTGATGAACACTGAAGCTTTCTTT

d_gene: .
abundance: .
j_gene: TRBJ2-7
v_gene: TRBV2
CDR3aa: CASSEQAATGEQYF
CDR3nt: TGTGCCAGCAGTGAACAGGCCGCGACTGGAGAGCAGTACTTC

d_gene: TRBD2
abundance: .
j_gene: TRBJ2-7
v_gene: TRBV5-6
CDR3aa: CASSLPSGSAQPYEQYF
CDR3nt: TGTGCCAGCAGCTTGCCGAGCGGGAGCGCTCAGCCCTACGAGCAGTACTTC

d_gene: .
abundance: .
j_gene: TRBJ2-7
v_gene: TRBV7-2
CDR3aa: CASSLSRQASYEQYF
CDR3nt: TGTGCCAGCAGCCTTAGCAGACAGGCTTCCTACGAGCAGTACTTC

d_gene: .
abundance: .
j_gene: TRBJ1-2
v_gene: TRBV27
CDR3aa: CASSLNGGPRGYGYTF
CDR3nt: TGTGCCAGCAGTTTGAATGGCGGGCCCCGGGGCTATGGCTACACCTTC

d_gene: .
abundance: .
j_gene: TRBJ2-1
v_gene: TRBV7-9
CDR3aa: CASSLAGELRNEQFF
CDR3nt: TGTGCCAGCAGCTTAGCTGGAGAATTGAGGAATGAGCAGTTCTTC

d_gene: .
abundance: .
j_gene: TRBJ1-1
v_gene: TRBV10-1
CDR3aa: CASSESLAGMNTEAFF
CDR3nt: TGCGCCAGCAGTGAGTCGCTGGCAGGGATGAACACTGAAGCTTTCTTT

d_gene: TRBD1
abundance: .
j_gene: TRBJ2-7
v_gene: TRBV18
CDR3aa: CASSPGGTGIYEQYF
CDR3nt: TGTGCCAGCTCACCGGGCGGGACAGGTATCTACGAGCAGTACTTC

d_gene: .
abundance: .
j_gene: TRBJ1-1
v_gene: TRBV2
CDR3aa: CASGSVGEGGTEAFF
CDR3nt: TGTGCCAGCGGATCTGTAGGGGAAGGGGGCACTGAAGCTTTCTTT

d_gene: .
abundance: .
j_gene: TRBJ1-2
v_gene: TRBV4-3
CDR3aa: CASSQDLQGVSGYTF
CDR3nt: TGCGCCAGCAGCCAAGATCTTCAGGGTGTGTCCGGCTACACCTTC

d_gene: TRBD2
abundance: .
j_gene: TRBJ2-7
v_gene: TRBV5-6
CDR3aa: CASSLELAGPYEQYF
CDR3nt: TGTGCCAGCAGCTTGGAGCTAGCGGGACCCTACGAGCAGTACTTC

d_gene: TRBD2
abundance: .
j_gene: TRBJ2-5
v_gene: TRBV7-9
CDR3aa: CASSLVISGRETQYF
CDR3nt: TGTGCCAGCAGCTTAGTAATTAGCGGGAGAGAGACCCAGTACTTC

d_gene: TRBD2
abundance: .
j_gene: TRBJ2-1
v_gene: TRBV29-1
CDR3aa: CSVWGWGSGLDSPKSSYNEQFF
CDR3nt: TGCAGCGTCTGGGGGTGGGGTAGCGGGTTGGATAGTCCTAAGAGCTCCTACAATGAGCAGTTCTTC

d_gene: .
abundance: .
j_gene: TRBJ2-7
v_gene: TRBV7-9
CDR3aa: CASSFAGVNYEQYF
CDR3nt: TGTGCCAGCAGCTTCGCCGGGGTAAACTACGAGCAGTACTTC

d_gene: TRBD2
abundance: .
j_gene: TRBJ2-7
v_gene: TRBV4-1
CDR3aa: CASSQDNSGRHTYEQYF
CDR3nt: TGCGCCAGCAGCCAAGATAACAGCGGGAGGCATACCTACGAGCAGTACTTC

d_gene: .
abundance: .
j_gene: TRBJ2-2
v_gene: TRBV15
CDR3aa: CATSRDMANTGELFF
CDR3nt: TGTGCCACCAGCAGAGACATGGCGAACACCGGGGAGCTGTTTTTT

d_gene: TRBD1
abundance: .
j_gene: TRBJ1-2
v_gene: TRBV6-1
CDR3aa: CASSDERGTGASYGYTF
CDR3nt: TGTGCCAGCAGTGATGAAAGGGGCACAGGGGCATCCTATGGCTACACCTTC

d_gene: .
abundance: .
j_gene: TRBJ2-3
v_gene: TRBV4-2
CDR3aa: CASSQAGGTDTQYF
CDR3nt: TGTGCCAGCAGCCAAGCGGGAGGCACAGATACGCAGTATTTT

d_gene: .
abundance: .
j_gene: TRBJ2-7
v_gene: TRBV10-2
CDR3aa: CASRKQVYEQYF
CDR3nt: TGCGCCAGCAGGAAACAGGTCTACGAGCAGTACTTC

d_gene: .
abundance: .
j_gene: TRBJ1-2
v_gene: TRBV6-5
CDR3aa: CASSSRASRINYGYTF
CDR3nt: TGTGCCAGCAGTTCGAGGGCCTCGAGGATAAACTATGGCTACACCTTC

d_gene: TRBD2
abundance: .
j_gene: TRBJ2-7
v_gene: TRBV28
CDR3aa: CASREPRTSGRGRSLSNYEQYF
CDR3nt: TGTGCCAGCAGAGAACCCAGGACTAGCGGGAGGGGTCGTAGTTTGTCAAACTACGAGCAGTACTTC

d_gene: .
abundance: .
j_gene: TRBJ2-7
v_gene: TRBV9
CDR3aa: CASSAGPRTLSYEQYF
CDR3nt: TGTGCCAGCAGCGCGGGACCCCGGACCCTAAGCTACGAGCAGTACTTC

d_gene: TRBD1
abundance: .
j_gene: TRBJ2-7
v_gene: TRBV11-2
CDR3aa: CASSRAITGALNEQYF
CDR3nt: TGTGCCAGCAGCCGAGCCATTACAGGGGCCTTGAACGAGCAGTACTTC

d_gene: .
abundance: .
j_gene: TRBJ2-2
v_gene: TRBV4-3
CDR3aa: CASRGSFLELFF
CDR3nt: TGCGCCAGCCGGGGGTCTTTTTTGGAGCTGTTTTTT

d_gene: TRBD2
abundance: .
j_gene: TRBJ2-7
v_gene: TRBV5-5
CDR3aa: CASSLYGGSYEQYF
CDR3nt: TGTGCCAGCAGCTTGTACGGCGGGAGCTACGAGCAGTACTTC

d_gene: .
abundance: once
j_gene: TRBJ2-2
v_gene: TRBV13
CDR3aa: CASSLAGSGGELFF
CDR3nt: TGTGCCAGCAGCTTAGCAGGGTCTGGCGGGGAGCTGTTTTTT

d_gene: .
abundance: .
j_gene: TRBJ2-7
v_gene: TRBV2
CDR3aa: CASSNPGPYYEQYF
CDR3nt: TGTGCCAGCAGCAACCCGGGACCGTACTACGAGCAGTACTTC

d_gene: .
abundance: .
j_gene: TRBJ2-5
v_gene: TRBV6-1
CDR3aa: CASRDRDQYF
CDR3nt: TGTGCCAGCAGGGACCGGGACCAGTACTTC

d_gene: TRBD2
abundance: .
j_gene: TRBJ2-1
v_gene: TRBV11-3
CDR3aa: CASSFRGGSSNEQFF
CDR3nt: TGTGCCAGCAGCTTCCGGGGGGGTAGCTCCAATGAGCAGTTCTTC

d_gene: TRBD2
abundance: .
j_gene: TRBJ2-3
v_gene: TRBV5-1
CDR3aa: CASSLVTSGITDTQYF
CDR3nt: TGCGCCAGCAGCTTGGTGACTAGCGGTATCACAGATACGCAGTATTTT

d_gene: .
abundance: .
j_gene: TRBJ2-5
v_gene: TRBV11-2
CDR3aa: CASSPLLSARGGRQETQYF
CDR3nt: TGTGCCAGCAGCCCCCTCCTCTCTGCAAGGGGGGGGCGCCAAGAGACCCAGTACTTC

d_gene: .
abundance: .
j_gene: TRBJ1-1
v_gene: TRBV27
CDR3aa: CASFGWKNTEAFF
CDR3nt: TGTGCCAGCTTCGGGTGGAAGAACACTGAAGCTTTCTTT

d_gene: .
abundance: .
j_gene: TRBJ2-1
v_gene: TRBV10-2
CDR3aa: CASRGGNEQFF
CDR3nt: TGCGCCAGCAGGGGCGGCAATGAGCAGTTCTTC

d_gene: TRBD2
abundance: .
j_gene: TRBJ2-1
v_gene: TRBV7-6
CDR3aa: CASSSVAGEKHNEQFF
CDR3nt: TGTGCCAGCAGCTCCGTAGCGGGAGAAAAACACAATGAGCAGTTCTTC

d_gene: .
abundance: .
j_gene: TRBJ2-5
v_gene: TRBV11-3
CDR3aa: CASSYEVGETQYF
CDR3nt: TGTGCCAGCAGCTACGAGGTCGGAGAGACCCAGTACTTC

d_gene: TRBD1
abundance: .
j_gene: TRBJ2-7
v_gene: TRBV5-4
CDR3aa: CASSISGQGIHEQYF
CDR3nt: TGTGCCAGCAGCATCTCGGGACAGGGGATCCACGAGCAGTACTTC

d_gene: TRBD1
abundance: .
j_gene: TRBJ1-2
v_gene: TRBV7-9
CDR3aa: CASSLTTGSYGYTF
CDR3nt: TGTGCCAGCAGCTTAACGACAGGGAGCTATGGCTACACCTTC